The entry below gives a single T cell receptor beta chain sequence along with its context. Its antigen is not known. Researchers ran the PCR with 60 Vbeta and 13 Jbeta primers. The table came from immunoSEQ multiplex PCR; TCRdb's copy has only in-frame clones and leaves some out. The data contain approximately 200,000 clones, around 79% of them singletons. Germline V CDR1 and CDR2: SGHKS, YYEKEE (reference sequence). The trim removed 0 bases at V and 1 base at J, leaving 2 bases unmatched. The CDR3 loop spans 16 amino acids. The entry originates in a study of cytomegalovirus exposure and HLA in healthy donors. Study-wide points: Specificity of a few CMV-associated chains for CMV antigens was verified in vitro.

The source of this sequence is a girl aged 5-17 years in good health and CMV-seropositive. The source material was PBMCs. This chain connects TRBV5-5 to TRBJ2-3; the match to TRBD2 covers 10 bases. This chain's CDR3 is CASSLAAGGGTDTQYF. DNA for the CDR3: TGTGCCAGCAGCTTGGCAGCGGGGGGGGGCACAGATACGCAGTATTTT.